The source of this T cell receptor beta chain is a study of T cells and Merkel cell carcinoma outcomes. General study points: Merkel cell carcinoma outcomes were reportedly predicted by repertoire and T-cell density.

The protocol was immunoSEQ multiplex PCR, while the TCRdb copy is restricted to in-frame clones and leaves out a portion. Among around 6,400 clones listed, under 80% were seen once. Note on this clone: What it binds is not known.

Sequencing used tumor tissue from Merkel cell carcinoma. The TCR comes from a human donor with Merkel cell carcinoma. Some clones in this sample may be carry-over from other donors' samples.

Here the CDR3 DNA reads TGTGCCAGCAGCTTCAGATTAGCCAAAAACATTCAGTACTTC. Its translation: CASSFRLAKNIQYF. The chain combines TRBV13 with TRBJ2-4, with D uncertain. Trimming pared 3 bases from V and 0 bases from J, leaving 6 bases between. Germline CDR1 and CDR2: PRHDT and FYEKMQ (reference sequence). This CDR3 contains 14 residues.